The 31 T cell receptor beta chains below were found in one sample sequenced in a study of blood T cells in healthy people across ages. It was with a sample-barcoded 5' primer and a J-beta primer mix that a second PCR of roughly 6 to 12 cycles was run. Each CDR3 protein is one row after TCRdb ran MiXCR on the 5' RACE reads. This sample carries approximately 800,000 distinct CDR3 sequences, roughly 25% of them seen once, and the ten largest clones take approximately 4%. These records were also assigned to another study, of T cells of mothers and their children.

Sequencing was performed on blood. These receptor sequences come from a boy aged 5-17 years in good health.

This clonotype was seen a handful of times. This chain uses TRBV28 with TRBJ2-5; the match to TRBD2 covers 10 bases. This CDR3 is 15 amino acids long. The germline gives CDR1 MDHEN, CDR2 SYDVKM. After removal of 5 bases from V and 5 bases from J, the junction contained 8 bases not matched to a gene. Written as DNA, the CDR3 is TGTGCCAGCAGTACGAATCTAGCGGGAGAGGAGACCCAGTACTTC. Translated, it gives CASSTNLAGEETQYF.

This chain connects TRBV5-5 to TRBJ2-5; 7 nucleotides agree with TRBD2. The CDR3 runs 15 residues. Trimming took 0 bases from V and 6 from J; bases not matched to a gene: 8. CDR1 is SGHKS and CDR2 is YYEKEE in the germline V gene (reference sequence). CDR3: CASSLEGGAGKTQYF. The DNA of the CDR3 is TGTGCCAGCAGCTTGGAGGGAGGGGCAGGGAAGACCCAGTACTTC.

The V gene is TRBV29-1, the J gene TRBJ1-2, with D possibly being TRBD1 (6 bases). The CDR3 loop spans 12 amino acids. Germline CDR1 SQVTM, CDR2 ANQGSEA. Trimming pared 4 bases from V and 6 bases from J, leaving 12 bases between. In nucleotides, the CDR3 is TGCAGCGTTGTCGGGGGGCGCGATGGCTACACCTTC. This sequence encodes CSVVGGRDGYTF.

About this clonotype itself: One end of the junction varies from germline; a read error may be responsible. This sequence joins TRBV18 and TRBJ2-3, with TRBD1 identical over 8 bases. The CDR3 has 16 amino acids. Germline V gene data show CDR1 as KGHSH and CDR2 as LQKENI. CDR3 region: CASSPGTGPTTDTQYF. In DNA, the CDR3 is TGTGCCAGCTCACCCGGGACAGGACCCACCACAGACACGCAGTATTTT.

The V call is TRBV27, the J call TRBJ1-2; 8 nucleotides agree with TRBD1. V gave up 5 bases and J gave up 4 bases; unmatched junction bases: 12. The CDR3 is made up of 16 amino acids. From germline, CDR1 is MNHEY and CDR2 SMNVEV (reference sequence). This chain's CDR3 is CASSHDQGAIPYGYTF. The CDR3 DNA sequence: TGTGCCAGCAGTCACGACCAGGGGGCAATACCCTATGGCTACACCTTC.

DNA of the CDR3: TGCAGCGTTGAAGATTCGGGCTACGAGCAGTACTTC. Protein sequence: CSVEDSGYEQYF. The chain joins TRBV29-1 to TRBJ2-7; unclear D gene. Germline V gene sequence: CDR1 SQVTM, CDR2 ANQGSEA. The CDR3 loop spans 12 amino acids. V dropped 0 bases and J dropped 3 bases, with 6 bases sitting between them.

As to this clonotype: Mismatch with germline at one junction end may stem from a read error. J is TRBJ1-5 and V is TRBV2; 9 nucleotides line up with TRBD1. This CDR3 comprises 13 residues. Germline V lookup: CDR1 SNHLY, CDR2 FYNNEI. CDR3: CATSTGGGQPQHF. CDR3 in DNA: TGTGCCACCAGTACAGGGGGCGGTCAGCCCCAGCATTTT.

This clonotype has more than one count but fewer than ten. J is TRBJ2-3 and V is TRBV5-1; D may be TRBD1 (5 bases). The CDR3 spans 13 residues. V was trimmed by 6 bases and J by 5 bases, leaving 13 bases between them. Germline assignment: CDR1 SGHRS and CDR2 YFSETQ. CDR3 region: CASTGQLGDTQYF. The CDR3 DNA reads TGCGCCAGCACCGGACAACTTGGAGATACGCAGTATTTT.

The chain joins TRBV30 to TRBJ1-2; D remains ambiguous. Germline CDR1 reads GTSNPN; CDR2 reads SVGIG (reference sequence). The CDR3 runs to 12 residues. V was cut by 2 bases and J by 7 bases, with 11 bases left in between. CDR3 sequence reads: CAWSWEGGGYTF. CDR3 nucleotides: TGTGCCTGGAGTTGGGAGGGAGGTGGCTACACCTTC.

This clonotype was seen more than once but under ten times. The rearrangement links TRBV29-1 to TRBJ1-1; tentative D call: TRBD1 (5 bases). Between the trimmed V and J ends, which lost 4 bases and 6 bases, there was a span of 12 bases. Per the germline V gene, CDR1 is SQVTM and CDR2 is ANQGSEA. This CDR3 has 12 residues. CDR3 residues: CSVVGAEAEAFF. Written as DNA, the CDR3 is TGCAGCGTTGTAGGGGCGGAAGCTGAAGCTTTCTTT. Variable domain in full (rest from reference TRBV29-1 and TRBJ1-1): SAVISQKPSRDICQRGTSLTIQCQVDSQVTMMFWYRQQPGQSLTLIATANQGSEATYESGFVIDKFPISRPNLTFSTLTVSNMSPEDSSIYLCSVVGAEAEAFFGQGTRLTVV.

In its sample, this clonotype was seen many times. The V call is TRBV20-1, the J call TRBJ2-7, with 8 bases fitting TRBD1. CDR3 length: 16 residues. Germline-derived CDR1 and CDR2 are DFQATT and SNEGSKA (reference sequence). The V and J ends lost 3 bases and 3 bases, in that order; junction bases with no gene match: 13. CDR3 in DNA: TGCAGTGCTAGGTACCTTGGGGGACAGGCGTACTACGAGCAGTACTTC. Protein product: CSARYLGGQAYYEQYF.

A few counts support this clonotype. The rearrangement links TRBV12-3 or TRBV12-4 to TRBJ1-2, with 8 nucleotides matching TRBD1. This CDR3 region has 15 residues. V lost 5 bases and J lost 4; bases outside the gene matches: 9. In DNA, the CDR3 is TGTGCCAGCAGTCAGGGGGACAGGACCTTCTATGGCTACACCTTC. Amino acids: CASSQGDRTFYGYTF.

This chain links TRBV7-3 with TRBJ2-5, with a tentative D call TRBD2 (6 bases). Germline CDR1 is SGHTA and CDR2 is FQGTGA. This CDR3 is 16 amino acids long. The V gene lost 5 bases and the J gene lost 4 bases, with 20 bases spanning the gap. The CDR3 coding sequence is TGTGCCAGCAGCCCCTACCTACGGGGGTTGGGAGAGACCCAGTACTTC. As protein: CASSPYLRGLGETQYF.

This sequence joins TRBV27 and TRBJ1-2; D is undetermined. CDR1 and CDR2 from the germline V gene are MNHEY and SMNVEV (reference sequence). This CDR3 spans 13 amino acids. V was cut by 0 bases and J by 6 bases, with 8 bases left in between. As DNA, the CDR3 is TGTGCCAGCAGTTTATCTGGGAAGCATGGCTACACCTTC. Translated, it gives CASSLSGKHGYTF.

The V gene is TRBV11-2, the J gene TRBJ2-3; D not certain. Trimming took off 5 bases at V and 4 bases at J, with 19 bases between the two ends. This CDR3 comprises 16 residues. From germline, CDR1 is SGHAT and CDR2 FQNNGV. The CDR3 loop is CASSKTGPPAADTQYF. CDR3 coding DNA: TGTGCCAGCAGCAAGACCGGGCCCCCGGCTGCAGATACGCAGTATTTT.

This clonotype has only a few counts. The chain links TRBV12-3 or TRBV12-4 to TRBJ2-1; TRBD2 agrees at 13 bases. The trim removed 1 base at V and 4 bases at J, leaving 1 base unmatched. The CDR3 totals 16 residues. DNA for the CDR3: TGTGCCAGCAGTTTAGGGGGACTAGCGGGGTACAATGAGCAGTTCTTC. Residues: CASSLGGLAGYNEQFF.

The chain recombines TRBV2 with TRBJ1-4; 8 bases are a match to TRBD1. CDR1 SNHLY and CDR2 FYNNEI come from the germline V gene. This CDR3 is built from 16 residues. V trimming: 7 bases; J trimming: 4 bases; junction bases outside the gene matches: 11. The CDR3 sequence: CASTGGLETDNEKLFF. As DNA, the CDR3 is TGTGCCAGCACAGGGGGCCTTGAGACAGATAATGAAAAACTGTTTTTT. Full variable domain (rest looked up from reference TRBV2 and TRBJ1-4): EPEVTQTPSHQVTQMGQEVILRCVPISNHLYFYWYRQILGQKVEFLVSFYNNEISEKSEIFDDQFSVERPDGSNFTLKIRSTKLEDSAMYFCASTGGLETDNEKLFFGSGTQLSVL.

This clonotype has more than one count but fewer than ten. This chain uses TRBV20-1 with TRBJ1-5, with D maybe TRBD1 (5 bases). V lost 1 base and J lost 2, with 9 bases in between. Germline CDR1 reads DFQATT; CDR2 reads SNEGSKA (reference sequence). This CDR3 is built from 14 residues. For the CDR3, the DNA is TGCAGTGCTAGAGGGACAACCGGCAATCAGCCCCAGCATTTT. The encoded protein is CSARGTTGNQPQHF.

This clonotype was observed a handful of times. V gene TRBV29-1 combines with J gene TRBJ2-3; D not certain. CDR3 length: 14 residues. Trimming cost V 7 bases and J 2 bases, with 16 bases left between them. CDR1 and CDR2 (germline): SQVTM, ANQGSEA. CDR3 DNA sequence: TGCAGCGCCCCGACGCCACGGGCCACAGATACGCAGTATTTT. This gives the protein CSAPTPRATDTQYF.

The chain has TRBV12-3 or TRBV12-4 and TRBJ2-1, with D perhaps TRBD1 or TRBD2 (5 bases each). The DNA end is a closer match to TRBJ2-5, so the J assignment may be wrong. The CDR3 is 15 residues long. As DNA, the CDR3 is TGTGCCAGCAGCCCCGGGACCCCTCCCCTGGAGACCCAGTACTTC. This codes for CASSPGTPPLETQYF.

DNA of the CDR3: TGTGCCAGCAGTGGGGGTCTAGCGACCGTCCGGGAGACCCAGTACTTC. Protein: CASSGGLATVRETQYF. The genes are TRBV12-3 or TRBV12-4 and TRBJ2-5; D is possibly TRBD2 (6 bases). The V gene lost 5 bases and the J gene lost 5 bases, with 21 bases spanning the gap. The CDR3 is made up of 16 amino acids.

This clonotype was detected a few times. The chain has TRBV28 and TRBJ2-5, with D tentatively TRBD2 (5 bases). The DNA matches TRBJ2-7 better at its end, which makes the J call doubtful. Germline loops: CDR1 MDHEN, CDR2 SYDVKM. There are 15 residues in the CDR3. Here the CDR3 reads CATGRAGGFTYEQYF. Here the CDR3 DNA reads TGTGCCACGGGAAGGGCTGGCGGTTTTACCTACGAGCAGTACTTC.

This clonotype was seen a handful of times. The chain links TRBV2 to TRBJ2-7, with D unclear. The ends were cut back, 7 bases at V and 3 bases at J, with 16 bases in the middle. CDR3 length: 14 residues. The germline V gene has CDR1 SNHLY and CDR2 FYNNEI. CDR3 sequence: CASNLLGIIYEQYF. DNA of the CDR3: TGTGCCAGCAACCTGCTTGGGATTATCTACGAGCAGTACTTC.

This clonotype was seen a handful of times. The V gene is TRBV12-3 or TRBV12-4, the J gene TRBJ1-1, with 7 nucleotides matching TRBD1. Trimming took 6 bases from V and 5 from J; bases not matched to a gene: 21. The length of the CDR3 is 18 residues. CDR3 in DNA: TGTGCCAGCAGGAAGGACAGGAGGGGGCTCCTCGAACAGACTGAAGCTTTCTTT. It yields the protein CASRKDRRGLLEQTEAFF.

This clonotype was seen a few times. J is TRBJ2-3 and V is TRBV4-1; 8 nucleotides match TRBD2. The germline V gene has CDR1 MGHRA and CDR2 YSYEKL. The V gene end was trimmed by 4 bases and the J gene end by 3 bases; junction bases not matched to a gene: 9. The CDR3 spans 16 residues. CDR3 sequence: CASSPLSGSLTDTQYF. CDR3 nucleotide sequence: TGCGCCAGCAGCCCCCTAAGCGGGAGTCTAACAGATACGCAGTATTTT.

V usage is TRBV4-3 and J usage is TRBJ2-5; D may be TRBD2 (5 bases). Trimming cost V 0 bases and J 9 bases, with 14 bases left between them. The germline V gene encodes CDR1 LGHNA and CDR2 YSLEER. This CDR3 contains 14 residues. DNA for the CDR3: TGCGCCAGCAGCCAAGACAGGACGGCGGGTTCCCAGTACTTC. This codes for CASSQDRTAGSQYF.

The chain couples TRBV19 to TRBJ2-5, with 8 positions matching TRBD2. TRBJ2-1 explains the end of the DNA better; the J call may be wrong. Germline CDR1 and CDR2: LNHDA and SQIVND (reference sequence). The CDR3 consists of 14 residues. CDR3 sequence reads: CASGSGGLLNEQFF. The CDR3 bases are TGTGCCAGTGGAAGCGGGGGCCTCCTCAATGAGCAGTTCTTC.

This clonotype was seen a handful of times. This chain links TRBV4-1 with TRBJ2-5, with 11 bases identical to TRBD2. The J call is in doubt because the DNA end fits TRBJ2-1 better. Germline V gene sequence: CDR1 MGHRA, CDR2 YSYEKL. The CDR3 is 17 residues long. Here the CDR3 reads CASSQELAGANYNEQFF. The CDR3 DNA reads TGCGCCAGCAGCCAAGAACTAGCGGGAGCCAACTACAATGAGCAGTTCTTC.

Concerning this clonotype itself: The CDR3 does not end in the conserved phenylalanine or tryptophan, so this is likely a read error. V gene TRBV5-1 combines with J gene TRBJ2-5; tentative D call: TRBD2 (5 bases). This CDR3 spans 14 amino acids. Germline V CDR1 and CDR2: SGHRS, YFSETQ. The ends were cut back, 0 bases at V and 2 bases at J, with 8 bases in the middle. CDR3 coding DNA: TGCGCCAGCAGCTTGGTCGGGGTACAAGAGACCCAGTACCTC. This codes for CASSLVGVQETQYL.

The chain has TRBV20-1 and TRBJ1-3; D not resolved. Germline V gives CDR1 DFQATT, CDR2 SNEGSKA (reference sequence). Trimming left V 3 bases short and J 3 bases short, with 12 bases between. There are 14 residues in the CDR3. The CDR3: CSARSGLVGNTIYF. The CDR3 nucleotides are TGCAGTGCTAGGTCGGGGTTAGTTGGAAACACCATATATTTT.

The CDR3 DNA sequence: TGTGCCAGCATTCGCTCCGTCGGAAGGTTCTCCTACAATGAGCAGTTCTTC. Protein sequence: CASIRSVGRFSYNEQFF. V gene TRBV2 combines with J gene TRBJ2-1; D is ambiguous. CDR3 length: 17 amino acids. The V gene's germline CDR1 is SNHLY and CDR2 FYNNEI. V gave up 7 bases and J gave up 0 bases, with 19 bases separating them.